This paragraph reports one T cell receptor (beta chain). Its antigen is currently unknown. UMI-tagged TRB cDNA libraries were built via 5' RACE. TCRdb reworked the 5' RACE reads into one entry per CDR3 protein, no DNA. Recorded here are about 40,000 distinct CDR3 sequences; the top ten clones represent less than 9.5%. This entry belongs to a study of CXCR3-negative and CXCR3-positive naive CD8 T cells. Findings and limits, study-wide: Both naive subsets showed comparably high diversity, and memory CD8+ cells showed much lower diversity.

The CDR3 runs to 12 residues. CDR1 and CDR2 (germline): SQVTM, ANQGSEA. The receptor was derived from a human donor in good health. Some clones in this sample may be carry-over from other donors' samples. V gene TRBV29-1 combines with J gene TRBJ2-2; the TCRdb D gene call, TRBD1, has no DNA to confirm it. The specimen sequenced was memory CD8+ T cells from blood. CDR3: CSVELQGGELFF.